The source of this TCR beta chain is a study of cytomegalovirus exposure and HLA in healthy donors (dated by TCRdb to 2017 to 2019). Notes on the research overall: According to an earlier analysis of around 600 of the donors, 200 million or so T cells yielded 90 million to 130 million unique TCR beta sequences and less than 300 Gb of sequence data. An early release covering roughly 640 HLA-typed donors comprised about 310 gigabases of sequencing data and approximately 85 million unique TCR sequences. Of the 300 to 500 genotyped donors, more than 75% were placed in the genetic ancestry cluster associated with self-reported Caucasian donors. The study was designed to test whether signatures of past pathogen exposure could be identified by cataloging public T cell receptors. The study profiled the T cell repertoires of hundreds of subjects by immunosequencing and related them to cytomegalovirus serostatus. A separate validation cohort of 100 to 150 different subjects was used in addition to the 666-subject first cohort. To predict cytomegalovirus infection status, the study brought together high-throughput TCR immunosequencing, statistical association of individual TCRs with disease status, and machine learning. A later analysis re-analyzed previously published TCR beta repertoires from 650 to 800 donors and added high-resolution HLA genotyping to study TCR occurrence patterns. The later analysis used no new phenotypic data to find candidate immune exposures, relying instead on TCR beta sequences and their occurrence across donors. In an earlier analysis of 500 to 650 of the donors, high-throughput TCR beta sequencing was used to judge whether each TCR beta V gene segment behaved as functional or pseudogenic. Alongside the repertoire data, information on donor age, sex, ethnicity and CMV serostatus was compiled. A later genetic analysis used genome-wide SNP genotypes for about 60% of the roughly 670 donors, treating that subset as a discovery cohort. All discovery cohort repertoires had been generated on a single sequencing platform. Class I and class II HLA loci were covered by the typing at four-digit resolution. The number of typed donors differed by locus: about 620-630 for A, B, C, DRB1 and DQB1; 500 to 550 for DQA1; over 600 for DPA1; and 450 to 480 for DPB1. Several DR-DQ haplotypes were treated as single units for association and clustering because of strong linkage in the cohort. Among 398 genotyped donors of the cohort, an average of about 240,000 unique TCR beta nucleotide sequences were sequenced per donor, 15% to 20% of them non-productive. Here is what the overall study found, with its caveats: For the cohort, immune exposure information was limited to CMV serostatus. According to a later analysis, TCR association rates differed among HLA loci, with DRB1 alleles showing the most associated TCRs and HLA-C alleles showing the fewest. It was suggested by the authors that the approach could potentially be generalized to other disease states and immunological phenotypes. The classifier was reported to diagnose cytomegalovirus status with high specificity and sensitivity in both the original and validation cohorts. Compared with equally common non-associated chains, HLA-associated TCR beta chains in a later analysis were more clonally expanded and had lower generation probabilities. Some IMGT-functional V segments, including TRBV6-2 and TRBV6-3, could not be told apart with the 87-base-pair reads, so those segments were excluded. Linkage disequilibrium might explain the correlated functional status among segregating V segments, but an unknown experimental factor could not be excluded. Roughly uniform sequencing depth across donors was assumed in presence/absence analyses, although this assumption may not hold. Broadly in line with IMGT annotations, most TCR beta V segments showed up in productive rearrangements about 87% or about 30% of the time in an earlier analysis of approximately 600 of the donors. Most TCR sequences were seen in very few donors, while some public TCRs were found in many individuals. In the study, 150 to 200 TCR beta chains were listed as associated with cytomegalovirus. Because counts were too low, 15 to 20 rarely observed V segments, including chromosome 9 orphons, were excluded from the earlier analysis of around 590 of the donors. HLA typing was unavailable for some donors at each locus, so association tests used only the typed subset. In a later analysis, several top co-occurrence clusters were reported to appear linked to parvovirus B19, influenza, CMV and Epstein-Barr virus. At a false discovery rate of 0.05, a later analysis linked 15,000 to 20,000 TCR beta sequences to specific HLA alleles. Compared with the roughly 670-donor mean, donors in an Asian-associated ancestry cluster had fewer N-insertions in productive TCRs, according to a later genetic analysis. Three of the identified cytomegalovirus-associated TCR beta chains were confirmed in vitro to be specific for cytomegalovirus antigens. A later genetic analysis associated a missense DCLRE1C variant with V-gene and J-gene trimming of TCR beta chains, and an independent cohort replicated the association. A further reported finding was that TCR beta sequences accurately predicted the HLA-A and HLA-B alleles for most subjects in the first cohort. This cohort had only TCR beta chains sequenced, and the lack of alpha or paired-chain data limited which features could be detected. A cluster of highly shared sequence variants was judged likely to be a technical artifact of the sequencing pipeline. Assigning TCR associations to individual alleles was difficult when HLA alleles, especially DR and DQ, strongly co-occurred. According to a later analysis, most CMV-associated TCR beta chains appeared to be HLA-restricted, and the HLA associations seemed to be driven largely by CMV exposure.

The CDR3 runs 12 residues from the cysteine to the phenylalanine. The kept DNA is CDR3 alone, 36 bases in frame from the first base. CDR1 and CDR2, looked up from the germline V gene (reference sequence), are MNHNY and SVGAGI. V loses 6 bases of germline sequence and J loses 3 bases, and the interval between the two ends is 9 bases. In total, 500 to 700 healthy bone marrow donors made up the cohort. Cohort members were all nominally healthy when sampled, although unrecorded immune exposures were likely present. The donor tested CMV seronegative, placing the donor among the 352 seronegative members of the cohort. A peripheral blood sample was provided by each donor, and peripheral blood mononuclear cells were used for TCR beta sequencing. Genomic DNA extraction from the blood cell samples was performed with the Qiagen DNeasy Blood Extraction Kit. Library preparation employed the immunoSEQ multiplex PCR assay. A mixture of 60 forward primers for TCR Vbeta segments and 13 reverse primers for TCR Jbeta segments was used in the multiplex PCR. Amplification of the CDR3 region of rearranged TCR beta genes was performed with a multiplex PCR assay on genomic DNA. The amplified TCR beta libraries were sequenced on the Illumina HiSeq System as 87-base-pair reads. The original methods were these. A later analysis tallied 75 million to 95 million unique TCR beta chains across the 666 repertoires, and about 10 million of those chains were shared by two or more donors. Raw reads were error-corrected and collapsed into unique sequences with a nearest-neighbor algorithm that merged closely related sequences to remove PCR and sequencing errors. Alignment of CDR3 sequences to IMGT reference sequences was used to assign V, D and J gene segments. For a sequence to be retained, at least a six-nucleotide match to both a V gene segment and a J gene segment was required. Rearrangements were classified as productive when the CDR3 lacked stop codons and remained in frame with V and J, and all other rearrangements were classified as non-productive. Following IMGT convention, CDR3 was defined as the stretch from the second conserved V-encoded cysteine up to the conserved J-encoded phenylalanine. In an earlier analysis of more than 550 of the donors, sequences lacking an unambiguous match to a single V gene segment were excluded. An earlier analysis of 500 to 700 of the donors classified V segments as functional when productive rearrangements were above 56.7% and as segregating when the standard deviation between donors was above 5%. A statistical classification framework was built for diagnosing cytomegalovirus status from the catalog of TCR beta chain sequences. V and J gene assignment, in a later analysis, came from comparing TCR nucleotide sequences with IMGT/GENE-DB human TR gene sequences. In a later analysis, CDR3 sequences and most-parsimonious VDJ recombination scenarios were assigned using the TCRdist pipeline. In a later analysis, each TCR beta chain was defined by its CDR3 amino acid sequence together with its V-gene family, and reads without a unique V-gene family were excluded. To address suspected cross-contamination and a sequencing artifact, a later analysis removed roughly 640 highly shared, low-generation-probability nucleotide sequences. In a later analysis, a clonal expansion index was calculated for each public chain from normalized within-repertoire ranks of inferred template counts. In a later analysis, generation probabilities were computed using a VDJ recombination model fitted to out-of-frame rearrangements, and the results were checked against IGoR. In a later analysis, hypergeometric tests were used to score TCR-TCR, TCR-HLA and TCR-CMV co-occurrence, with a repertoire-size bias correction applied to TCR pairs. A later analysis estimated false discovery rates by permuting HLA or CMV assignments 20 times. In a later analysis, co-occurring TCRs were grouped with DBSCAN, and TCRdist sequence similarity was added when clustering was performed within HLA-allele-positive subsets. Repertoires with fewer than 30,000 or more than 120,000 public chains were left out of co-occurrence clustering, as were a few repertoires with anomalous nucleotide sharing. The immuneACCESS repertoire file appears here via TCRdb, limited to in-frame rearrangements. These files lack a portion of the clones; in checked studies, under half of the deficit traces to unresolved V genes, and the cause of the others is not known. V and J calls and clone size are given by that table; D and trimming were obtained from the DNA. This sample has roughly 190,000 clones in its table, and roughly four fifths of those were observed once. Together, the top ten hold about 1.7% of the sample.

Concerning this clone itself: There is no known antigen for this receptor. The input lacks base qualities; no much larger clone sits a single base away.

The receptor was isolated from a man aged 18-30 years in good health and CMV-seronegative. Input material: PBMCs. The V and J segments used are TRBV6-6 and TRBJ2-7; no D segment can be confidently identified. This receptor carries the CDR3 CASSPGHYEQYF. The nucleotides are TGTGCCAGCAGCCCTGGGCACTACGAGCAGTACTTC.